This T cell receptor (beta chain) originates from a study of T cell responses to AZD1222 COVID-19 vaccine. The germline gives CDR1 MNHEY, CDR2 SVGAGI. V lost 6 bases and J 2 bases, leaving 5 bases between the germline ends. The CDR3 covers 12 residues. Some clones are missing from TCRdb's copy, which holds only in-frame ones; the method was immunoSEQ multiplex PCR. The sample has 130,000 or so clones; approximately 94% are singletons. The TCR originated in an adult in good health. The starting material was peripheral blood, obtained on day 0 of AZD1222 vaccination. The chain joins TRBV6-5 to TRBJ1-5, with D unresolved. CDR3 nucleotides: TGTGCCAGCAGAAGCGGCAATCAGCCCCAGCATTTT. This gives the protein CASRSGNQPQHF.